This passage covers 8 T cell receptor beta chains from one sample sequenced in a study of shared clonotypes between healthy human individuals. Method: immunoSEQ multiplex PCR; TCRdb's copy keeps in-frame clones and lacks some. The repertoire holds fewer than 2.5 million clones, with approximately 94% as singletons. Sequencing used naive CD4+ T cells from PBMCs. Subset of the sample: CD45RA+ positively selected. These receptors were collected from a man between 18 and 29 years old in good health. Some clones in this sample may be carry-over from other donors' samples.

Concerning this clone itself: Other DNA variants within this sample encode the same CDR3. The V call is TRBV28, the J call TRBJ2-7; D gene ambiguous. The CDR3 runs to 12 residues. Germline CDR1 reads MDHEN; CDR2 reads SYDVKM. With 2 bases removed from V and 6 bases from J, the gap between germline ends came to 8 bases. CDR3 sequence (DNA): TGTGCCAGCAGTTTAGTGGGAAGCGAGCAGTACTTC. Translated: CASSLVGSEQYF. The full variable domain, in which reference TRBV28 and TRBJ2-7 provide the parts outside the CDR3, is DVKVTQSSRYLVKRTGEKVFLECVQDMDHENMFWYRQDPGLGLRLIYFSYDVKMKEKGDIPEGYSVSREKKERFSLILESASTNQTSMYLCASSLVGSEQYFGPGTRLTVT.

Regarding this clone: The sample holds other DNA sequences that translate to the same CDR3. This chain links TRBV7-9 with TRBJ2-5, with 14 bases aligning to TRBD2. Trimming took 1 base from V and 3 from J; bases not matched to a gene: 1. Germline CDR1 reads SEHNR; CDR2 reads FQNEAQ (reference sequence). The CDR3 length is 16 residues. The CDR3 coding sequence is TGTGCCAGCAGCTTAGGGGGACTAGCGGGAGAAGAGACCCAGTACTTC. The encoded protein is CASSLGGLAGEETQYF.

The CDR3 here is CASSRHRTSGQETQYF. The CDR3, as DNA: TGTGCCAGCAGCCGACACCGGACTAGCGGACAAGAGACCCAGTACTTC. The genes are TRBV9 and TRBJ2-5, with 10 positions matching TRBD2. The CDR3 totals 16 residues. With 4 bases clipped from V and 2 bases from J, the junction kept 8 bases outside the gene matches. Per germline, CDR1 SGDLS and CDR2 YYNGEE. Filled out from reference TRBV9 and TRBJ2-5, the complete variable domain reads DSGVTQTPKHLITATGQRVTLRCSPRSGDLSVYWYQQSLDQGLQFLIQYYNGEERAKGNILERFSAQQFPDLHSELNLSSLELGDSALYFCASSRHRTSGQETQYFGPGTRLLVL.

The V call is TRBV6-6, the J call TRBJ2-1; TRBD2 aligns across 7 bases. This CDR3 region has 16 residues. The V and J ends lost 2 bases and 2 bases, in that order; junction bases with no gene match: 6. Looked up from germline, CDR1 is MNHNY and CDR2 is SVGAGI (reference sequence). CDR3 residues: CASSYRAGATYNEQFF. As DNA, the CDR3 is TGTGCCAGCAGTTACCGGGCGGGAGCGACCTACAATGAGCAGTTCTTC.

A single count supports this clone. The V gene is TRBV30, the J gene TRBJ1-3; D is ambiguous. CDR1 is GTSNPN, CDR2 SVGIG, per germline (reference sequence). V was shortened by 5 bases and J by 3 bases, with 17 bases between the two germline ends. The CDR3 length is 15 residues. The CDR3 loop is CAWGDAPWDGNTIYF. CDR3 nucleotides: TGTGCCTGGGGAGACGCCCCGTGGGATGGAAACACCATATATTTT.

The rearrangement uses TRBV6-1 and TRBJ1-1, with 7 bases aligning to TRBD1. The CDR3 loop spans 14 amino acids. Losses at the gene ends were 7 bases for V and 1 base for J; bases not matched to a gene: 6. Germline V gives CDR1 MNHNS, CDR2 SASEGT. The chain's CDR3 is CASTTGTANTEAFF. CDR3 sequence (DNA): TGTGCCAGCACCACCGGGACAGCGAACACTGAAGCTTTCTTT.

The gene calls are TRBV19 and TRBJ2-1, with 9 bases fitting TRBD1. The junction had 3 bases not matched to a gene; V was cut back by 7 bases and J by 5 bases. Germline CDR1 is LNHDA and CDR2 is SQIVND (reference sequence). This CDR3 is 13 amino acids long. The DNA of the CDR3 is TGTGCCAGTAAAGGGACAGGGAACAATGAGCAGTTCTTC. Residues: CASKGTGNNEQFF.

The chain joins TRBV28 to TRBJ2-1, with 7 bases that match TRBD1. The V gene end was trimmed by 5 bases and the J gene end by 8 bases; junction bases not matched to a gene: 15. The CDR3 has 16 residues. CDR1 and CDR2 (germline): MDHEN, SYDVKM. The CDR3 spells CASSPNWGRDSDEQFF. The CDR3 DNA sequence: TGTGCCAGCAGTCCGAACTGGGGCAGGGACAGCGATGAGCAGTTCTTC. The variable domain in full, with the rest retrieved from reference TRBV28 and TRBJ2-1, is DVKVTQSSRYLVKRTGEKVFLECVQDMDHENMFWYRQDPGLGLRLIYFSYDVKMKEKGDIPEGYSVSREKKERFSLILESASTNQTSMYLCASSPNWGRDSDEQFFGPGTRLTVL.